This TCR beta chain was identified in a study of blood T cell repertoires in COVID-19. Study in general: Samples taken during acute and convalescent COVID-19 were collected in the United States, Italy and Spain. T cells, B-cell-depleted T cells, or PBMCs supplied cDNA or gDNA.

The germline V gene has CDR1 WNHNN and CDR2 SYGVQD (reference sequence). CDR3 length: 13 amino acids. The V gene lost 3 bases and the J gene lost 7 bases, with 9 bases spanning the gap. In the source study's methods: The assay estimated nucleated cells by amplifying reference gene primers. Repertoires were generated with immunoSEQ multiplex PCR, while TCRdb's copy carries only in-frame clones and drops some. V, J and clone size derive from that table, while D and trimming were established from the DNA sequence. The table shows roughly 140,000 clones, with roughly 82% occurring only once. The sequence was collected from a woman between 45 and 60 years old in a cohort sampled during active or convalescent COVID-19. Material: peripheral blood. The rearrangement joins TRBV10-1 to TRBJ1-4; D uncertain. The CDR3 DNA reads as TGCGCCAGCAGTGATGGACTCGGTGAAAAACTGTTTTTT. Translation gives CASSDGLGEKLFF.